This T cell receptor (beta chain) derives from a study of shared clonotypes between healthy human individuals. Across the whole study: Per-donor plates numbered three CD4 naive, three CD4 memory, two CD8 naive and one CD8 memory. Findings and limits, study-wide: Clonotype sharing among the donors was expected to vary with sequencing depth.

Everyone who donated was a Caucasian adult who lived in Nashville, Tennessee. Concerning this clone: What it binds is not known.

Sequencing was performed with immunoSEQ multiplex PCR; in TCRdb, only in-frame clones are kept and a portion is missing. Among 700,000 or so clones listed, around 72% were seen once. Trimming stripped 2 bases from V and 1 base from J, with 14 bases between. The CDR3 consists of 16 residues. CDR1 LNHDA and CDR2 SQIVND come from the germline V gene (reference sequence). Sequencing was carried out using memory CD4+ T cells sorted from blood. The subset here: CD45RA-negative fraction. The sequence was collected from a woman in her twenties or thirties in good health. The J gene is TRBJ1-1, the V gene TRBV19; no firm D call. CDR3 sequence: CASSIRVRWANTEAFF. Written as DNA, the CDR3 is TGTGCCAGTAGTATACGGGTCCGGTGGGCGAACACTGAAGCTTTCTTT.